This entry lists 18 T cell receptor beta chains sequenced from one sample in a study of cytomegalovirus exposure and HLA in healthy donors. Data came from immunoSEQ multiplex PCR; TCRdb stores just in-frame clones and leaves some out. The data show some 140,000 clones, 70% to 90% seen once. Sequenced: PBMCs. The receptors shown here come from a man between 18 and 29 years old in good health and CMV-seropositive.

The chain links TRBV10-3 to TRBJ2-3; TRBD2 matches at 10 bases. The trim removed 4 bases at V and 1 base at J, leaving 2 bases unmatched. The CDR3 runs to 15 residues. Germline values: CDR1 ENHRY, CDR2 SYGVKD. The CDR3 DNA follows: TGTGCCATCAGTGTGGGGACTAGCGGCACAGATACGCAGTATTTT. Translated, it gives CAISVGTSGTDTQYF.

This clone was counted once. The chain joins TRBV5-1 to TRBJ1-4, with TRBD1 matching 10 bases. Trimming removed 6 bases from V and 5 bases from J; junction bases left unmatched: 10. The CDR3 loop spans 16 amino acids. Germline V gene data show CDR1 as SGHRS and CDR2 as YFSETQ. CDR3 DNA sequence: TGCGCCAGCAATCAGGGGACAGGGGCGTTAAATGAAAAACTGTTTTTT. Protein: CASNQGTGALNEKLFF.

The chain employs TRBV19 and TRBJ2-5; no clear D gene. The ends were cut back, 5 bases at V and 1 base at J, with 14 bases in the middle. The germline V gene has CDR1 LNHDA and CDR2 SQIVND (reference sequence). This CDR3 region has 15 residues. Written as DNA, the CDR3 is TGTGCCAGTAGTCCGCGAAACGGTCCCCAAGAGACCCAGTACTTC. Protein: CASSPRNGPQETQYF. Based on the CDR3 plus reference TRBV19 and TRBJ2-5, the full variable domain is DGGITQSPKYLFRKEGQNVTLSCEQNLNHDAMYWYRQDPGQGLRLIYYSQIVNDFQKGDIAEGYSVSREKKESFPLTVTSAQKNPTAFYLCASSPRNGPQETQYFGPGTRLLVL.

This chain links TRBV11-2 with TRBJ2-7; no definite D call. V was shortened by 3 bases and J by 3 bases, with 15 bases between the two germline ends. This CDR3 contains 15 residues. Germline CDR1 SGHAT, CDR2 FQNNGV. CDR3 nucleotide sequence: TGTGCCAGCAGCTTCGAAAGTGGGCCACACTACGAGCAGTACTTC. Amino acid sequence: CASSFESGPHYEQYF.

The chain combines TRBV4-3 with TRBJ1-5, with TRBD1 identical over 7 bases. J lost 2 bases, V lost 4 bases, and 11 bases had no gene match. The CDR3 runs to 17 residues. Germline CDR1 LGHNA, CDR2 YSLEER. The CDR3: CASSRDSRGGGNQPQHF. In DNA form, the CDR3 reads TGCGCCAGCAGCCGGGACAGTCGGGGCGGTGGCAATCAGCCCCAGCATTTT.

The gene calls are TRBV5-6 and TRBJ2-1, with TRBD1 matching 10 bases. CDR3 size: 16 residues. J gave up 7 bases and V 6 bases, and 13 bases lay outside the gene matches. The germline CDR1 and CDR2 sequences are SGHDT and YYEEEE. CDR3 nucleotide sequence: TGTGCCAGCACCCGGCGGGGGACAGGGGCCGAGAATGAGCAGTTCTTC. Its protein is CASTRRGTGAENEQFF.

V and J are TRBV7-9 and TRBJ1-1, with a weak D call TRBD1 (5 bases). Germline V gives CDR1 SEHNR, CDR2 FQNEAQ (reference sequence). The V end lost 4 bases, the J end lost 2 bases, and 20 bases lay between the germline ends. The CDR3 totals 17 residues. CDR3 amino acids: CASSSFPLQGANTEAFF. The CDR3 nucleotides are TGTGCCAGCAGCTCCTTCCCCCTGCAGGGCGCCAACACTGAAGCTTTCTTT.

The CDR3 DNA sequence: TGCGCCAGCAGCAACCTGGCACTAGGTGGTGAGCAGTACTTC. The encoded protein is CASSNLALGGEQYF. The genes are TRBV5-1 and TRBJ2-7, with a possible D match to TRBD2 (5 bases). The CDR3 sequence is 14 residues long. Germline CDR1 and CDR2: SGHRS and YFSETQ. With 4 bases removed from V and 7 bases from J, the gap between germline ends came to 18 bases.

This sequence joins TRBV10-3 and TRBJ1-1; no clear D. CDR1 and CDR2 (germline): ENHRY, SYGVKD. V was clipped by 10 bases and J by 1 base, with 10 bases between them. The CDR3 consists of 12 residues. CDR3 in DNA: TGTGCCACCGCCGCGCAGAACACTGAAGCTTTCTTT. Translating gives CATAAQNTEAFF.

The table lists this clone with a few counts. The chain recombines TRBV27 with TRBJ2-7; the match to TRBD2 covers 7 bases. Per germline, CDR1 MNHEY and CDR2 SMNVEV (reference sequence). The V gene end was trimmed by 5 bases and the J gene end by 3 bases; junction bases not matched to a gene: 10. This CDR3 is 15 amino acids long. CDR3 protein: CASSRGTAGVYEQYF. The CDR3 region has the DNA TGTGCCAGCAGTAGAGGGACTGCGGGAGTCTACGAGCAGTACTTC.

The chain has TRBV7-3 and TRBJ2-1; TRBD2 might be the D (6 bases). The CDR3 covers 14 residues. The V gene lost 4 bases and the J gene lost 8 bases, with 15 bases spanning the gap. CDR1 and CDR2 from the germline V gene are SGHTA and FQGTGA. CDR3 sequence (DNA): TGTGCCAGCAGCTCCGGGAGTCCGAGGGATGAGCAGTTCTTC. This gives the protein CASSSGSPRDEQFF.

V is TRBV9 and J is TRBJ2-7, with D possibly matching TRBD2 (6 bases). V lost 0 bases, J lost 2 bases, and 12 bases lay in between. The CDR3 contains 15 residues. Germline lookup yields CDR1 SGDLS and CDR2 YYNGEE. Here the CDR3 reads CASSVEGSGTYEQYF. As DNA, the CDR3 is TGTGCCAGCAGCGTAGAGGGTAGCGGCACCTACGAGCAGTACTTC. Full variable domain (missing parts from reference TRBV9 and TRBJ2-7): DSGVTQTPKHLITATGQRVTLRCSPRSGDLSVYWYQQSLDQGLQFLIQYYNGEERAKGNILERFSAQQFPDLHSELNLSSLELGDSALYFCASSVEGSGTYEQYFGPGTRLTVT.

This clone came up once. This rearrangement joins TRBV6-6 to TRBJ2-5, with no clear D. CDR1 and CDR2 (germline): MNHNY, SVGAGI (reference sequence). Trimming removed 4 bases at V and 7 bases at J, with 16 bases between. The CDR3 totals 14 residues. The CDR3 DNA reads as TGTGCCAGCAGTTCGAACCCGTACGTGCGGACCCAGTACTTC. This encodes CASSSNPYVRTQYF.

The V and J genes are TRBV4-3 and TRBJ2-7; TRBD1 might be the D (7 bases). The germline V gene encodes CDR1 LGHNA and CDR2 YSLEER. Trimming shortened V by 1 base and J by 6 bases, and 19 bases separated the two germline ends. CDR3 length equals 16 residues. The CDR3 spells CASSQVWRPGGGEQYF. DNA of the CDR3: TGCGCCAGCAGCCAAGTTTGGAGGCCAGGGGGAGGCGAGCAGTACTTC.

The CDR3 region has the DNA TGTGCCAGCAGCCCGCGGGTTGGAACTAATGAAAAACTGTTTTTT. Its protein product is CASSPRVGTNEKLFF. V is TRBV13 and J is TRBJ1-4; the D is unclear. Germline lookup yields CDR1 PRHDT and CDR2 FYEKMQ (reference sequence). The CDR3 covers 15 residues. Trimming pared 5 bases from V and 1 base from J, leaving 11 bases between. The whole variable domain, remainder taken from reference TRBV13 and TRBJ1-4, is AAGVIQSPRHLIKEKRETATLKCYPIPRHDTVYWYQQGPGQDPQFLISFYEKMQSDKGSIPDRFSAQQFSDYHSELNMSSLELGDSALYFCASSPRVGTNEKLFFGSGTQLSVL.

The chain has TRBV29-1 and TRBJ2-7, with D tentatively TRBD1 (6 bases). There are 15 residues in the CDR3. Germline V lookup: CDR1 SQVTM, CDR2 ANQGSEA. V shed 0 bases and J shed 2 bases, with 14 bases lying between them. The CDR3 region has the DNA TGCAGCGTTGAAGATCAGGGCAGGGGTCCCTACGAGCAGTACTTC. The encoded protein is CSVEDQGRGPYEQYF.

The rearrangement uses TRBV5-1 and TRBJ1-5; possibly TRBD1 for D (6 bases). The CDR3 is 14 residues long. Germline loops: CDR1 SGHRS, CDR2 YFSETQ. With 2 bases removed from V and 5 bases from J, the gap between germline ends came to 11 bases. The CDR3 loop is CASSLGGRDQPQHF. DNA of the CDR3: TGCGCCAGCAGCTTAGGGGGTAGAGATCAGCCCCAGCATTTT.

In this sample, this clone turned up once. This chain connects TRBV5-1 to TRBJ2-1; the match to TRBD2 covers 11 bases. V lost 2 bases to trimming and J lost 5 bases; unmatched junction nucleotides: 3. In germline, CDR1 is SGHRS, CDR2 YFSETQ. The CDR3 covers 15 residues. The CDR3 sequence: CASSLLAGANNEQFF. The CDR3 nucleotides read TGCGCCAGCAGCTTACTAGCGGGGGCAAACAATGAGCAGTTCTTC.